This TCR beta chain was observed in a study of cytomegalovirus exposure and HLA in healthy donors. Findings and caveats of the study: The listing of 150 to 200 TCR beta chains classed them as cytomegalovirus-associated.

Profiling relied on immunoSEQ multiplex PCR, and the TCRdb table lists in-frame clones only, not all of them. The sample lists tens of thousands of clones, over 85% occurring once. Notes on this clone: Its antigen is undetermined.

The CDR3 is made up of 14 amino acids. Unmatched junction bases numbered 2, after V lost 4 bases and J lost 0 bases. Germline V gene data show CDR1 as LGHNA and CDR2 as YSLEER. The chain carries TRBV4-3 and TRBJ2-7, with 8 bases lining up with TRBD2. This receptor was identified in a man aged 18 to 35 in good health and CMV-seropositive. Sequenced: PBMCs. The CDR3 nucleotides read TGCGCCAGCAGCCCCGGGAGGGCCTCCTACGAGCAGTACTTC. This gives the protein CASSPGRASYEQYF.